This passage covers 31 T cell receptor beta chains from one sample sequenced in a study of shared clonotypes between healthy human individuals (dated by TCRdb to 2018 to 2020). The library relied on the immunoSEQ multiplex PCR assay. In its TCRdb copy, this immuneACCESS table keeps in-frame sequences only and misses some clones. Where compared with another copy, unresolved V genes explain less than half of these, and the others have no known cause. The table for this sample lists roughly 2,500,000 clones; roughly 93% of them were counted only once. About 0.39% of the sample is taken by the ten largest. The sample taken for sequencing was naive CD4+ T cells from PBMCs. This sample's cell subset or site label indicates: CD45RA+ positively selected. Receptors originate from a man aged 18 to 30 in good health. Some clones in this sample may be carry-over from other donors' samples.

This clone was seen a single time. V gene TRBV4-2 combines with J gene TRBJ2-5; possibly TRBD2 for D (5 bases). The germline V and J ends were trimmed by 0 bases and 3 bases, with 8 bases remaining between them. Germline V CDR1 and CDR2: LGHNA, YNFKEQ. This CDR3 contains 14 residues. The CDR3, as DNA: TGTGCCAGCAGCCAAGATGAGGGAGAAGAGACCCAGTACTTC. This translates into CASSQDEGEETQYF.

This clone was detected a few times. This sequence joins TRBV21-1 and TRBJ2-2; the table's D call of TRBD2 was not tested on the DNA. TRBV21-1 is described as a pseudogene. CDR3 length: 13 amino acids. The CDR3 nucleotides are TGTGCCAGCGTTCGACTGGTCACCGGGGAGCTGTTTTTT. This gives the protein CASVRLVTGELFF.

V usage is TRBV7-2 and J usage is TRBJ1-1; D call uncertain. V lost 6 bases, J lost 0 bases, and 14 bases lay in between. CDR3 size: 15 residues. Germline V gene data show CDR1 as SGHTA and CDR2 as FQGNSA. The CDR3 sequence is CASSNGLIMNTEAFF. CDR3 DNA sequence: TGTGCCAGCAGTAACGGACTAATAATGAACACTGAAGCTTTCTTT. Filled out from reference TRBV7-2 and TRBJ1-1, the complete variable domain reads GAGVSQSPSNKVTEKGKDVELRCDPISGHTALYWYRQSLGQGLEFLIYFQGNSAPDKSGLPSDRFSAERTGGSVSTLTIQRTQQEDSAVYLCASSNGLIMNTEAFFGQGTRLTVV.

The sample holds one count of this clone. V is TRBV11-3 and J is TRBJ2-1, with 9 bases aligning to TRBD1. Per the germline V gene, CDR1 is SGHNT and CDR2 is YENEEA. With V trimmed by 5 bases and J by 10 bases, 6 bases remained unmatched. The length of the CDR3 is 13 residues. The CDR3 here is CASSLEQGAEQFF. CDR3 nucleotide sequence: TGTGCCAGCAGCCTTGAACAGGGGGCCGAGCAGTTCTTC.

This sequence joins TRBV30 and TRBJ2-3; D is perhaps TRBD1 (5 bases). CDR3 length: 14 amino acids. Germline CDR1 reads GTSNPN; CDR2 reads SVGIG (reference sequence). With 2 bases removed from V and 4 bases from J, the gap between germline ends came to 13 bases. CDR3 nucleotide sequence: TGTGCCTGGAGTCAGGGCGTTGGAGCAGATACGCAGTATTTT. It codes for CAWSQGVGADTQYF.

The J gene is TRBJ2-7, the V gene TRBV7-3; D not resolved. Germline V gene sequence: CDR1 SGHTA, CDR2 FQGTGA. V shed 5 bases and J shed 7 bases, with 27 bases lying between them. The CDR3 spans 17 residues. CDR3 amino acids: CASSPPRVNGVTMEQYF. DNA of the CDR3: TGTGCCAGCAGCCCCCCCAGAGTTAACGGAGTTACGATGGAGCAGTACTTC.

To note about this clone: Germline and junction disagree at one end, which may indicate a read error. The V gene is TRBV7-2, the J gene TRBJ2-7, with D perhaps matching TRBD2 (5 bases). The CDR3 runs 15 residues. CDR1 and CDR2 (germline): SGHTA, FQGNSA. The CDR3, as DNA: TGTGCCAGCAGCCTAGCTCTTGAGGGTTTCTACGAGCAGTACTTC. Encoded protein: CASSLALEGFYEQYF.

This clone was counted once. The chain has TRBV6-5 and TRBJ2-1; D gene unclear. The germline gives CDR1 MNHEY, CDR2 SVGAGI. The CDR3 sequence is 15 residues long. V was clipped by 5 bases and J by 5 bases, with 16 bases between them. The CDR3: CASSSAWVVDNEQFF. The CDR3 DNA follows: TGTGCCAGCAGTAGTGCTTGGGTGGTGGACAATGAGCAGTTCTTC.

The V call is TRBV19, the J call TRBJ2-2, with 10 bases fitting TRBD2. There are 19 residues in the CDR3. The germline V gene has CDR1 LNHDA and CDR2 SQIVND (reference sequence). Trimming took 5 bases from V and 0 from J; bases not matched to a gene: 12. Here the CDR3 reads CASSSPGGSGRPNTGELFF. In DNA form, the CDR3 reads TGTGCCAGTAGTTCCCCTGGGGGTAGCGGGAGGCCGAACACCGGGGAGCTGTTTTTT.

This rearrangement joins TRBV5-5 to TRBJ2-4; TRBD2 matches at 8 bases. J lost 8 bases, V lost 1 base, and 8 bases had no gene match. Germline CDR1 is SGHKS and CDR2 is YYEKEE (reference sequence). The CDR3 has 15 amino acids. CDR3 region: CASSLLTGGIDIQYF. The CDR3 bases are TGTGCCAGCAGCTTGCTAACGGGAGGGATCGACATTCAGTACTTC.

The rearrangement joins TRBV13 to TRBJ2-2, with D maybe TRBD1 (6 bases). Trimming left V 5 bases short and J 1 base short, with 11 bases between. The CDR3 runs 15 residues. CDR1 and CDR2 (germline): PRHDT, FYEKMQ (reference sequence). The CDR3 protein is CASSLLQGNTGELFF. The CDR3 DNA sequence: TGTGCCAGCAGCCTATTACAGGGGAACACCGGGGAGCTGTTTTTT.

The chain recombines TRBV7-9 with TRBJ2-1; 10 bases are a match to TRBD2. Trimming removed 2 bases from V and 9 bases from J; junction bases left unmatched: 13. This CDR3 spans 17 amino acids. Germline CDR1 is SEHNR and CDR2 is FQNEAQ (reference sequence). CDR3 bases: TGTGCCAGCAGCTTAACCCCTAGCGGGAGTCTCGGTAGTGAGCAGTTCTTC. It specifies CASSLTPSGSLGSEQFF.

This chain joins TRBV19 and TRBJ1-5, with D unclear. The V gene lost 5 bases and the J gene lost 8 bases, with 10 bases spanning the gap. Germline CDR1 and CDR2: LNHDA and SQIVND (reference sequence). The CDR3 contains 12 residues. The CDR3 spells CASSHTGEPQHF. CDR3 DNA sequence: TGTGCCAGTAGTCATACTGGAGAGCCCCAGCATTTT.

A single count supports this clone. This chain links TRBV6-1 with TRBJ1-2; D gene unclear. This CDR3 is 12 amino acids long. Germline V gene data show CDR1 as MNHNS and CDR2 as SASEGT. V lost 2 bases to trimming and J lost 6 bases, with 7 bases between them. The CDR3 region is CASSERANGYTF. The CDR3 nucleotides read TGTGCCAGCAGTGAAAGGGCGAATGGCTACACCTTC.

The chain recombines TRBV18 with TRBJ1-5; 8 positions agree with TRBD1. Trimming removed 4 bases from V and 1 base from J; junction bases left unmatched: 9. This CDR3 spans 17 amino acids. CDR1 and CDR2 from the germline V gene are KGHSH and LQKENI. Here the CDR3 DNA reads TGTGCCAGCTCACGACCAGACAGGGGTGGGAGCAATCAGCCCCAGCATTTT. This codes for CASSRPDRGGSNQPQHF.

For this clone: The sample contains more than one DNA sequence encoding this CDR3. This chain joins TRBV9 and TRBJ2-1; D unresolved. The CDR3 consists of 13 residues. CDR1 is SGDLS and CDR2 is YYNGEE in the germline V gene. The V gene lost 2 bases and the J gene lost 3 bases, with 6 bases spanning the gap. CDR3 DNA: TGTGCCAGCAGCGTTGATCTCTACAATGAGCAGTTCTTC. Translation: CASSVDLYNEQFF.

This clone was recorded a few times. Here the CDR3 reads CASRDHRTTYGNTIYF. In DNA, the CDR3 is TGTGCCAGCAGGGACCACAGGACCACCTACGGAAACACCATATATTTT. The V and J genes are TRBV2 and TRBJ1-3, with a possible D match to TRBD1 (5 bases). The CDR3 runs 16 residues. V lost 6 bases, J lost 4 bases, and 19 bases lay in between. Looked up from germline, CDR1 is SNHLY and CDR2 is FYNNEI.

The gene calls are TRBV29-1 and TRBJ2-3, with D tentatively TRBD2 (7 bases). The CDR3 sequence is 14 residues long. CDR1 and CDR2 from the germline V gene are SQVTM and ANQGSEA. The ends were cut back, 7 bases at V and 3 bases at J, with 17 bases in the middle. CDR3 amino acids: CSERGGLGTDTQYF. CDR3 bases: TGCAGCGAAAGGGGGGGGTTGGGGACAGATACGCAGTATTTT.

The CDR3 nucleotides are TGTGCCAGCAGCTCCGCCCGCAAGCTAGCGGGAGCACCCGGGGAGCTGTTTTTT. It yields the protein CASSSARKLAGAPGELFF. The chain recombines TRBV7-2 with TRBJ2-2, with 10 bases matching TRBD2. The J segment lost 6 bases and the V segment lost 4 bases, leaving 14 bases of the junction unmatched. The germline CDR1 and CDR2 sequences are SGHTA and FQGNSA. The CDR3 is 18 residues long.

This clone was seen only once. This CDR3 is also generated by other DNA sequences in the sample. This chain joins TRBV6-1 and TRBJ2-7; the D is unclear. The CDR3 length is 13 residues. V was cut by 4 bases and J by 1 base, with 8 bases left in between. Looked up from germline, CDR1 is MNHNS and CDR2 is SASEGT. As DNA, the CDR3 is TGTGCCAGCAGTGGGGGTAGATCCTACGAGCAGTACTTC. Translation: CASSGGRSYEQYF.

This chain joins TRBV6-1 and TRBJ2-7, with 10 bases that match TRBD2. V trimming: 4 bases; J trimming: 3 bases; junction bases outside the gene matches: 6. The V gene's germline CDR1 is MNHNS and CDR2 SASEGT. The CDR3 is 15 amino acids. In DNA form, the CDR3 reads TGTGCCAGCAGTGTTGGACTAGCGGACTACTACGAGCAGTACTTC. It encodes CASSVGLADYYEQYF.

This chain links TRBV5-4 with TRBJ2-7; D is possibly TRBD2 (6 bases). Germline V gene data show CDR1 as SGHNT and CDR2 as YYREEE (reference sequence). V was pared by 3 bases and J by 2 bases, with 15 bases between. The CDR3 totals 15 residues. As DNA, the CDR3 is TGTGCCAGCAGCTCGAGGGAGGACTCTACCTACGAGCAGTACTTC. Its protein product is CASSSREDSTYEQYF.

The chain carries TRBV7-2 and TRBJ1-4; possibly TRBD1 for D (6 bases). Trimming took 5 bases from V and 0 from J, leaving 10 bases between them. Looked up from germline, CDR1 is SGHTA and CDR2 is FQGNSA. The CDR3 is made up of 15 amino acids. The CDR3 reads CASSVDSSTNEKLFF. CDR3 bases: TGTGCCAGCAGCGTGGACAGTTCAACTAATGAAAAACTGTTTTTT.

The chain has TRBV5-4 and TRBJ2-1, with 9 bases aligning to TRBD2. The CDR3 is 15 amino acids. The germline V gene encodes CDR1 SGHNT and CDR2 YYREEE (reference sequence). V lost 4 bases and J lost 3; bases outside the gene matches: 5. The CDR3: CASSAKREDYNEQFF. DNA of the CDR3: TGTGCCAGCAGCGCGAAGCGGGAGGACTACAATGAGCAGTTCTTC.

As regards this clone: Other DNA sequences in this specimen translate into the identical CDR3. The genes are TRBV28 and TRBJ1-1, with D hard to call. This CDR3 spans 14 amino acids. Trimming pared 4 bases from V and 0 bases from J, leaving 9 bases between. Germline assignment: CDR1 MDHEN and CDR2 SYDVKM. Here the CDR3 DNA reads TGTGCCAGCAGTTCCAGTGGGCTGAACACTGAAGCTTTCTTT. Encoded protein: CASSSSGLNTEAFF.

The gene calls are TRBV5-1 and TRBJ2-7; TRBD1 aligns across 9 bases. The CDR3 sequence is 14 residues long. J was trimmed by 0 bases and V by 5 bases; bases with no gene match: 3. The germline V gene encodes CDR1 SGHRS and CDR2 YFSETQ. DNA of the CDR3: TGCGCCAGCAGGGGACAGGGTACCTCCTACGAGCAGTACTTC. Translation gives CASRGQGTSYEQYF.

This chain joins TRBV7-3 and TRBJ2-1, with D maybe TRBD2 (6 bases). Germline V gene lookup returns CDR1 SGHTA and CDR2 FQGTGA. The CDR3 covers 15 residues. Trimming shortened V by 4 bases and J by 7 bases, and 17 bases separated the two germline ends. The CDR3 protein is CASSSGRASWNEQFF. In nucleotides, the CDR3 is TGTGCCAGCAGCTCCGGGAGAGCCTCTTGGAATGAGCAGTTCTTC. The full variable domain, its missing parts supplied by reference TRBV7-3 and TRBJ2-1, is GAGVSQTPSNKVTEKGKYVELRCDPISGHTALYWYRQSLGQGPEFLIYFQGTGAADDSGLPNDRFFAVRPEGSVSTLKIQRTERGDSAVYLCASSSGRASWNEQFFGPGTRLTVL.

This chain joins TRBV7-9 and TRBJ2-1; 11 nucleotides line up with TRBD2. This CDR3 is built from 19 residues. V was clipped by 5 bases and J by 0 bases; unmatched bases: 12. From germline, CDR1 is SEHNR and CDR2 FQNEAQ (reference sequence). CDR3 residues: CASSLRLAGLLSSYNEQFF. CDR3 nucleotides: TGTGCCAGCAGCCTGAGACTAGCGGGGCTACTAAGCTCCTACAATGAGCAGTTCTTC.

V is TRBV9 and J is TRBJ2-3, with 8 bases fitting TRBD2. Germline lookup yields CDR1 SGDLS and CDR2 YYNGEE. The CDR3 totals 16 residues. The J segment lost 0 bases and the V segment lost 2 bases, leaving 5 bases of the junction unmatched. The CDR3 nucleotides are TGTGCCAGCAGCGTGCGGGGGGATCTTAGCACAGATACGCAGTATTTT. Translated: CASSVRGDLSTDTQYF.

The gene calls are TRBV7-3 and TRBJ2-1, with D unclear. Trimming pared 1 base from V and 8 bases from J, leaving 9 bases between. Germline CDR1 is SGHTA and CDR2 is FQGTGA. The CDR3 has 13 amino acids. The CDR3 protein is CASSLNSGDEQFF. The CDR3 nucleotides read TGTGCCAGCAGCTTAAACTCCGGAGATGAGCAGTTCTTC.

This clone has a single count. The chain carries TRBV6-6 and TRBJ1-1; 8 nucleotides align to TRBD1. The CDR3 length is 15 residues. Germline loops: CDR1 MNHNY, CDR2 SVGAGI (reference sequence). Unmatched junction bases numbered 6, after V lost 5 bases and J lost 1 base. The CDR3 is CASSTKTGANTEAFF. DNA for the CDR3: TGTGCCAGCAGTACCAAGACAGGGGCGAACACTGAAGCTTTCTTT.